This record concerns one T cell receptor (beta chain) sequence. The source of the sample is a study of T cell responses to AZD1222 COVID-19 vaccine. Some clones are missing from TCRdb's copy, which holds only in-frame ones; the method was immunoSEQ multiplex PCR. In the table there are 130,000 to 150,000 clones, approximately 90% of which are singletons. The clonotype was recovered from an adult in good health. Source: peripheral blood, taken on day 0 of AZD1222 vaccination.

For the CDR3, the DNA is TGTGCCAGCAGCTTACGGGGAAGGGGCTACACCTTC. This sequence encodes CASSLRGRGYTF. The chain combines TRBV7-9 with TRBJ1-2, with D uncertain. Between the trimmed V and J ends, which lost 2 bases and 8 bases, there was a span of 9 bases. This CDR3 spans 12 amino acids. Germline CDR1 is SEHNR and CDR2 is FQNEAQ (reference sequence). Full variable domain (rest looked up from reference TRBV7-9 and TRBJ1-2): DTGVSQNPRHKITKRGQNVTFRCDPISEHNRLYWYRQTLGQGPEFLTYFQNEAQLEKSRLLSDRFSAERPKGSFSTLEIQRTEQGDSAMYLCASSLRGRGYTFGSGTRLTVV.